The present T cell receptor beta chain was sequenced within a study of CD8 T cells in Susac syndrome. V shed 5 bases, J shed 0 bases, and the junction held 13 bases outside the gene matches. The germline CDR1 and CDR2 sequences are DFQATT and SNEGSKA (reference sequence). CDR3 length equals 17 residues. Random hexamers primed reverse transcription of about 0.45 to 1 ug RNA. TCRdb re-called the immunoSEQ multiplex PCR reads with MiXCR, one entry per CDR3 protein. The sample includes around 100,000 distinct CDR3 sequences, roughly 96% of them seen just once. The sequence was collected from a human donor with Susac syndrome. The rearrangement joins TRBV20-1 to TRBJ2-5, with 9 bases matching TRBD2. Specimen: CD8+ T cells from PBMCs. CDR3 bases: TGCAGTGCTGAAAAACTAGCGGGCGAAATGTACCAAGAGACCCAGTACTTC. It encodes CSAEKLAGEMYQETQYF.